Following are 25 T cell receptor beta chains from one sample sequenced in a study of CD8+ T cells in alopecia areata. Reverse transcription of extracted RNA yielded cDNA, which provided the sequencing template. TCRdb's table, derived via immunoSEQ multiplex PCR, lists solely in-frame clones and lacks some. The sample records tens of thousands of clones, 46% being singletons. Documented treatment: oral pan-JAK inhibitor, 5-10 mg twice daily. Source: CD8+ T cells sorted from blood, taken at approximately week 37, from a patient treated with tofacitinib. All receptors derive from a human donor with alopecia areata.

At least ten counts were recorded for this clone. The chain joins TRBV27 to TRBJ1-1, with 8 bases lining up with TRBD1. Germline CDR1 reads MNHEY; CDR2 reads SMNVEV (reference sequence). The CDR3 sequence is 13 residues long. V lost 7 bases, J lost 4 bases, and 5 bases stayed unmatched. The CDR3 DNA is TGTGCCAGCACCCTCACAGGGGGCACTGAAGCTTTCTTT. Encoded protein: CASTLTGGTEAFF.

This clone was seen more than once but under ten times. The V call is TRBV5-1, the J call TRBJ2-3, with D unclear. Germline CDR1 is SGHRS and CDR2 is YFSETQ. V shed 5 bases and J shed 2 bases, with 3 bases lying between them. The CDR3 extends over 11 amino acids. CDR3: CASRDTDTQYF. The CDR3 DNA reads TGCGCCAGCAGGGACACAGATACGCAGTATTTT.

The chain uses TRBV30 and TRBJ2-5; D gene unclear. V dropped 3 bases and J dropped 7 bases, with 15 bases sitting between them. This CDR3 contains 13 residues. Germline CDR1 GTSNPN, CDR2 SVGIG (reference sequence). DNA of the CDR3: TGTGCCTGGAGCGGTGGTAGAGAAGGGACCCAGTACTTC. This codes for CAWSGGREGTQYF.

This CDR3 reads CASSIDLREQYF. The CDR3 DNA sequence: TGTGCCAGTAGTATAGATCTACGGGAGCAGTACTTC. V gene TRBV19 combines with J gene TRBJ2-7, with D unclear. The CDR3 loop spans 12 amino acids. V was pared by 0 bases and J by 7 bases, with 7 bases between. Germline V lookup: CDR1 LNHDA, CDR2 SQIVND (reference sequence).

V gene TRBV5-1 combines with J gene TRBJ2-6; D is possibly TRBD1 (5 bases). Germline CDR1 SGHRS, CDR2 YFSETQ. This CDR3 has 17 amino acids. Trimming took 5 bases from V and 0 from J, leaving 15 bases between them. CDR3 DNA sequence: TGCGCCAGCAGTCTGGAAGGCAGGGTCTCTGGGGCCAACGTCCTGACTTTC. This sequence encodes CASSLEGRVSGANVLTF.

The chain couples TRBV30 to TRBJ2-7; the D gene is possibly TRBD1 (6 bases). The CDR3 is made up of 12 amino acids. Germline CDR1 reads GTSNPN; CDR2 reads SVGIG (reference sequence). Trimming took 1 base from V and 6 from J, leaving 10 bases between them. Here the CDR3 reads CAWSGGGGEQYF. CDR3 nucleotide sequence: TGTGCCTGGAGTGGTGGGGGCGGCGAGCAGTACTTC.

V usage is TRBV30 and J usage is TRBJ2-7; D is uncertain. Germline V gene sequence: CDR1 GTSNPN, CDR2 SVGIG (reference sequence). V dropped 4 bases and J dropped 6 bases, with 16 bases sitting between them. The CDR3 sequence is 13 residues long. The CDR3 here is CAWTSRAFLEQYF. CDR3 in DNA: TGTGCCTGGACCTCCCGGGCGTTCCTCGAGCAGTACTTC.

As DNA, the CDR3 is TGCAGCGTGTGGAACAGGGAAACACGGGGCTACGAGCAGTACTTC. It codes for CSVWNRETRGYEQYF. This chain joins TRBV29-1 and TRBJ2-7, with D possibly TRBD1 on 6 matching bases. Per the germline V gene, CDR1 is SQVTM and CDR2 is ANQGSEA. V lost 6 bases and J 3 bases, leaving 21 bases between the germline ends. The CDR3 contains 15 residues.

By frequency in the sample, this clone is medium-sized. The chain links TRBV28 to TRBJ2-3; TRBD2 matches at 12 bases. CDR1 MDHEN and CDR2 SYDVKM come from the germline V gene. This CDR3 has 18 amino acids. Unmatched junction bases numbered 14, after V lost 6 bases and J lost 4 bases. The CDR3 region is CASSTRLAGVFPPDTQYF. Here the CDR3 DNA reads TGTGCCAGCAGCACGAGACTAGCGGGAGTTTTTCCCCCAGATACGCAGTATTTT.

The chain links TRBV29-1 to TRBJ2-5; D is unresolved. CDR3 length: 13 residues. Trimming cost V 1 base and J 2 bases, with 8 bases left between them. Looked up from germline, CDR1 is SQVTM and CDR2 is ANQGSEA. CDR3 in DNA: TGCAGCGTTGAAGGGGCGTGGCAAGAGACCCAGTACTTC. Protein sequence: CSVEGAWQETQYF.

This clone was counted a few times. The chain has TRBV19 and TRBJ2-3; the match to TRBD2 covers 10 bases. Germline loops: CDR1 LNHDA, CDR2 SQIVND (reference sequence). The length of the CDR3 is 16 residues. J lost 6 bases, V lost 6 bases, and 12 bases had no gene match. For the CDR3, the DNA is TGTGCCAGTAGCCCCCTCAAGGGACTAGCGAGGGATACGCAGTATTTT. This encodes CASSPLKGLARDTQYF.

The chain couples TRBV29-1 to TRBJ1-2; D is uncertain. Germline assignment: CDR1 SQVTM and CDR2 ANQGSEA. CDR3 length equals 11 residues. The V and J ends lost 7 bases and 8 bases respectively, with 14 bases between them. CDR3 DNA sequence: TGCAGCGCCCCAGTGGGGAGGGGCTACACCTTC. This translates into CSAPVGRGYTF.

The genes are TRBV2 and TRBJ1-2, with 7 bases that match TRBD1. J gave up 2 bases and V 10 bases, and 13 bases lay outside the gene matches. CDR1 and CDR2 from the germline V gene are SNHLY and FYNNEI. CDR3 length equals 15 residues. The CDR3 reads CATLTQGSMNYGYTF. CDR3 nucleotide sequence: TGTGCCACTCTTACACAGGGGTCTATGAACTATGGCTACACCTTC.

This chain links TRBV30 with TRBJ2-2, with 12 bases lining up with TRBD2. Trimming took 1 base from V and 3 from J; bases not matched to a gene: 0. Germline V gene sequence: CDR1 GTSNPN, CDR2 SVGIG (reference sequence). The CDR3 contains 15 residues. DNA for the CDR3: TGTGCCTGGAGTGGACTAGCGGGAGACACCGGGGAGCTGTTTTTT. Amino acid sequence: CAWSGLAGDTGELFF.

J is TRBJ2-4 and V is TRBV27; no reliable D call. The ends were cut back, 3 bases at V and 6 bases at J, with 9 bases in the middle. This CDR3 region has 13 residues. Germline V gene lookup returns CDR1 MNHEY and CDR2 SMNVEV (reference sequence). CDR3 sequence: CASSLSVGNIQYF. DNA for the CDR3: TGTGCCAGCAGTTTGAGTGTCGGAAACATTCAGTACTTC.

This clone appeared a few times. The V call is TRBV7-9, the J call TRBJ2-3; 14 positions match TRBD2. The CDR3 is 18 amino acids. J gave up 1 base and V 3 bases, and 6 bases lay outside the gene matches. CDR1 and CDR2 (germline): SEHNR, FQNEAQ (reference sequence). CDR3 DNA sequence: TGTGCCAGCAGCTTGCCCCAGGGACTAGCGGGAGGCACAGATACGCAGTATTTT. Translated, it gives CASSLPQGLAGGTDTQYF.

The V gene is TRBV6-5, the J gene TRBJ2-1; D uncertain. The CDR3 runs 12 residues. Trimming left V 6 bases short and J 8 bases short, with 11 bases between. CDR1 is MNHEY, CDR2 SVGAGI, per germline. The CDR3 reads CASRGSGYEQFF. Written as DNA, the CDR3 is TGTGCCAGCAGAGGCTCTGGGTATGAGCAGTTCTTC.

The V call is TRBV27, the J call TRBJ2-1, with 7 bases fitting TRBD2. In germline, CDR1 is MNHEY, CDR2 SMNVEV (reference sequence). The CDR3 length is 16 residues. V dropped 8 bases and J dropped 3; count of bases not matched to a gene: 13. CDR3 loop: CASAVVGGRGYNEQFF. The CDR3 DNA follows: TGTGCCAGCGCCGTCGTTGGGGGGAGGGGCTACAATGAGCAGTTCTTC.

V gene TRBV7-9 combines with J gene TRBJ2-1; unclear D gene. Germline CDR1 and CDR2: SEHNR and FQNEAQ (reference sequence). V lost 4 bases to trimming and J lost 9 bases, with 13 bases between them. CDR3 size: 13 residues. The CDR3 coding sequence is TGTGCCAGCAGCTCTCCTGGTCAAATTGAGCAGTTCTTC. The encoded protein is CASSSPGQIEQFF.

The V call is TRBV2, the J call TRBJ2-7; D gene ambiguous. Looked up from germline, CDR1 is SNHLY and CDR2 is FYNNEI. The CDR3 covers 13 residues. Trimming took off 5 bases at V and 2 bases at J, with 10 bases between the two ends. Here the CDR3 reads CASSSPATYEQYF. The CDR3 region has the DNA TGTGCCAGCAGTAGTCCAGCTACCTACGAGCAGTACTTC.

This clone appeared a few times. The chain couples TRBV29-1 to TRBJ2-1; a possible D gene is TRBD2 (5 bases). The CDR3 consists of 13 residues. CDR1 is SQVTM and CDR2 is ANQGSEA in the germline V gene. Trimming stripped 3 bases from V and 8 bases from J, with 14 bases between. The CDR3 is CSVDVGAYDEQFF. CDR3 DNA: TGCAGCGTTGACGTGGGAGCTTATGATGAGCAGTTCTTC.

This clone was found a few times. The chain couples TRBV19 to TRBJ2-7, with a weak D call TRBD1 (6 bases). V gave up 5 bases and J gave up 4 bases, with 9 bases separating them. From germline, CDR1 is LNHDA and CDR2 SQIVND (reference sequence). The CDR3 has 12 residues. The CDR3: CASSPGQYEQYF. The CDR3 region has the DNA TGTGCCAGTAGTCCGGGACAATACGAGCAGTACTTC.

The gene calls are TRBV27 and TRBJ1-2, with D possibly being TRBD1 (6 bases). Trimming removed 2 bases from V and 6 bases from J, with 10 bases in between. CDR1 and CDR2 (germline): MNHEY, SMNVEV (reference sequence). There are 13 residues in the CDR3. DNA for the CDR3: TGTGCCAGCAGTTTAGGGGGCCAGGATGGCTACACCTTC. Protein product: CASSLGGQDGYTF.

This clone turned up a few times. The chain joins TRBV4-1 to TRBJ2-4; 10 bases fit TRBD1. This CDR3 has 16 residues. The V gene end was trimmed by 6 bases and the J gene end by 3 bases; junction bases not matched to a gene: 8. Per the germline V gene, CDR1 is MGHRA and CDR2 is YSYEKL. The CDR3 loop is CASSYGQGVDKNIQYF. The CDR3 bases are TGCGCCAGCAGTTACGGACAGGGGGTGGACAAAAACATTCAGTACTTC.

The chain carries TRBV2 and TRBJ2-7; D might be TRBD1 (6 bases). The CDR3 extends over 15 amino acids. V lost 2 bases, J lost 0 bases, and 11 bases lay in between. From germline, CDR1 is SNHLY and CDR2 FYNNEI. The CDR3 sequence is CASSELTGVSYEQYF. The CDR3 DNA reads TGTGCCAGCAGTGAACTGACAGGAGTCTCCTACGAGCAGTACTTC.